The present TCR beta chain was sequenced within a study of T-cell memory formation after mild COVID-19 (dated by TCRdb to the early 2020s). About the investigation overall: TCR sequence clusters from the two donors were found to be largely donor specific. In a couple of donors, T-cell clones that expanded and contracted after mild COVID-19 were tracked by sequencing TCRalpha and TCRbeta repertoires over time. The cohort was made up of two young adult volunteers, one female and one male, who were previously healthy. The study at large found these results: Balanced CD4/CD8 phenotypes were observed for clones contracting from day 15 to 85, whereas a bias towards CD4+ was observed for a second wave of clones expanding from day 15 to 37. Only two mild cases were covered in the study, and larger cohorts including severe cases with pre-infection samples were considered necessary. SARS-CoV-2 specificity of the second-wave clones peaking on day 37 was not confirmed. Contracting CD4+ clones appeared mostly in the CM and EM memory subsets, whereas CD8+ clones were enriched in EMRA. Some responding clones were detected in pre-infection memory, which suggested that pre-existing cross-reactive memory T cells had joined the SARS-CoV-2 response.

Ficoll-Paque density gradient centrifugation was used to isolate PBMCs. CDR1 and CDR2, looked up from the germline V gene, are MRHNA and SNTAGT. The CDR3 measures 15 amino acids from cysteine to phenylalanine. The read is trimmed to its CDR3 DNA, 45 bases read in frame from base 1. Deletion took 0 bases off V and 6 bases off J, with a span of 12 bases between the germline ends. Instrument used: Illumina NovaSeq 6000. TCRalpha and TCRbeta cDNA libraries were constructed by 5'RACE with constant-segment primers, with sample barcodes and unique molecular identifiers being introduced. RNA was extracted from every sample with Trizol reagent. Amplification of the libraries took two PCR steps, and the second step added a second sample barcode plus Illumina TruSeq adapters. Sequencing of the libraries was done on an Illumina NovaSeq, producing 2 x 150 bp paired-end reads. The source study handled its data this way. With migec v1.2.7, reads were demultiplexed and then collapsed into UMI-guided consensus sequences. Using mixcr v2.1.11, the UMI consensuses were aligned to TRA and TRB V and J templates and assembled into clonotypes. A clonotype was counted as expanded or contracted only if both edgeR and NoisET called the change significant, with noise models trained on biological replicates. edgeR calls used a false discovery rate-adjusted p below 0.01 and a log2 fold-change threshold of 1. As an exploratory analysis of dynamics, max-normalized trajectories of the 1000 most abundant clonotypes were examined with PCA combined with hierarchical clustering. The CD4 or CD8 phenotype of responding clones was assigned using the separately sequenced CD4+ and CD8+ repertoires. TCRdb passed the public sequencing reads through fastp at Q25 and MiXCR, retaining productive beta sequences. All rows with the same CDR3 protein become a single entry with the most common DNA and genes. The V and J calls were not made by the authors but by TCRdb's processing. The sample contains about 160,000 distinct CDR3 sequences, around a third of them found a single time. The leading ten clones occupy 12% of the sample.

On this clonotype itself: The antigen this receptor binds is unknown. Base qualities are missing; no much larger clone stands one base away.

The source material was PBMCs or a T cell subset sorted from them (not recorded which). The TCR sequence derives from an adult woman who had mild COVID-19 (a few samples of this study predate the infection). The sample titles of this study are shuffled in the database, so cell type and time point are left out; the donor was told from shared clones. The chain links TRBV6-4 with TRBJ2-1, with the D segment possibly TRBD1 or TRBD2, each aligning over 5 bases. The CDR3 here reads CASSDSRDGRNEQFF. In nucleotide form, the sequence is TGTGCCAGCAGTGACTCGAGGGACGGGCGCAATGAGCAGTTCTTC.